One sample yielded the 24 T cell receptor beta chains listed below, sequenced in a study of shared T cell receptors in the human thymus. Repertoires were generated with immunoSEQ multiplex PCR, while TCRdb's copy carries only in-frame clones and drops some. This sample carries about 730,000 clones, approximately 85% of them seen once, and the ten largest clones take approximately 0.01%. The same data also went into a second study, on human thymus T cells.

Specimen: thymocytes. Receptor source: a girl under three years old with a congenital heart defect.

This clone was seen a single time. This chain joins TRBV5-1 and TRBJ2-3; a weak D match, TRBD2 (7 bases). Looked up from germline, CDR1 is SGHRS and CDR2 is YFSETQ. V was cut by 4 bases and J by 6 bases, with 18 bases left in between. There are 15 residues in the CDR3. CDR3 sequence reads: CASSKGEREGDTQYF. CDR3 sequence (DNA): TGCGCCAGCAGCAAGGGGGAGAGGGAGGGGGATACGCAGTATTTT. The full variable domain, completed using reference TRBV5-1 and TRBJ2-3, is KAGVTQTPRYLIKTRGQQVTLSCSPISGHRSVSWYQQTPGQGLQFLFEYFSETQRNKGNFPGRFSGRQFSNSRSEMNVSTLELGDSALYLCASSKGEREGDTQYFGPGTRLTVL.

This sequence joins TRBV21-1 and TRBJ1-1; the DNA was not used to check the table's D call, TRBD1. TRBV21-1 is deemed a pseudogene. The CDR3 consists of 15 residues. The DNA of the CDR3 is TGTGCCAGCAGCAATCCCAGGGGAAGAGACACTGAAGCTTTCTTT. The encoded protein is CASSNPRGRDTEAFF.

V and J are TRBV2 and TRBJ1-2, with D perhaps TRBD1 (5 bases). Germline CDR1 reads SNHLY; CDR2 reads FYNNEI. Trimming shortened V by 5 bases and J by 2 bases, and 15 bases separated the two germline ends. The CDR3 totals 15 residues. CDR3 sequence: CASSPVGGVNYGYTF. For the CDR3, the DNA is TGTGCCAGCAGTCCTGTCGGGGGGGTAAACTATGGCTACACCTTC. The full variable domain, completed using reference TRBV2 and TRBJ1-2, is EPEVTQTPSHQVTQMGQEVILRCVPISNHLYFYWYRQILGQKVEFLVSFYNNEISEKSEIFDDQFSVERPDGSNFTLKIRSTKLEDSAMYFCASSPVGGVNYGYTFGSGTRLTVV.

V usage is TRBV7-9 and J usage is TRBJ2-1; D is possibly TRBD2 (6 bases). Deletions cut 1 base from V and 7 bases from J, with 8 bases between. The CDR3 has 13 residues. Looked up from germline, CDR1 is SEHNR and CDR2 is FQNEAQ (reference sequence). In nucleotides, the CDR3 is TGTGCCAGCAGCTTAGGACTAGTAAATGAGCAGTTCTTC. Amino acid sequence: CASSLGLVNEQFF. The full variable domain, in which reference TRBV7-9 and TRBJ2-1 provide the parts outside the CDR3, is DTGVSQNPRHKITKRGQNVTFRCDPISEHNRLYWYRQTLGQGPEFLTYFQNEAQLEKSRLLSDRFSAERPKGSFSTLEIQRTEQGDSAMYLCASSLGLVNEQFFGPGTRLTVL.

The J gene is TRBJ1-4, the V gene TRBV5-4; no firm D call. Germline V CDR1 and CDR2: SGHNT, YYREEE (reference sequence). This CDR3 has 14 residues. V was shortened by 2 bases and J by 0 bases, with 5 bases between the two germline ends. CDR3 in DNA: TGTGCCAGCAGCTTACAGTCAACTAATGAAAAACTGTTTTTT. Translating it yields CASSLQSTNEKLFF.

V and J are TRBV5-6 and TRBJ2-1, with D perhaps TRBD1 (7 bases). Germline lookup yields CDR1 SGHDT and CDR2 YYEEEE. The CDR3 sequence is 14 residues long. V lost 6 bases, J lost 7 bases, and 17 bases lay in between. This CDR3 is CASNNLQGRNEQFF. The CDR3 nucleotides are TGTGCCAGCAACAATCTACAGGGGAGGAATGAGCAGTTCTTC.

The chain couples TRBV4-1 to TRBJ1-1, with D possibly matching TRBD1 (5 bases). The CDR3 length is 15 residues. Between the trimmed V and J ends, which lost 3 bases and 3 bases, there was a span of 14 bases. The germline CDR1 and CDR2 sequences are MGHRA and YSYEKL. In DNA form, the CDR3 reads TGCGCCAGCAGCCAGCCCGACAGACACTACACTGAAGCTTTCTTT. Amino acid sequence: CASSQPDRHYTEAFF.

CDR3 in amino acids: CASSSAEVTGLRPLNLSGNTIYF. The CDR3 bases are TGTGCCAGCAGTTCCGCAGAGGTGACAGGTCTTCGACCCCTCAACCTCTCTGGAAACACCATATATTTT. The rearrangement joins TRBV27 to TRBJ1-3; TRBD1 might be the D (6 bases). Germline V gene sequence: CDR1 MNHEY, CDR2 SMNVEV (reference sequence). This CDR3 spans 23 amino acids. The germline V and J ends were trimmed by 4 bases and 0 bases, with 34 bases remaining between them.

The chain links TRBV9 to TRBJ1-1; 9 nucleotides align to TRBD1. V was pared by 5 bases and J by 0 bases, with 17 bases of the junction left unmatched. Germline-derived CDR1 and CDR2 are SGDLS and YYNGEE. This CDR3 has 19 residues. The CDR3 sequence: CASSPGQGRFLLMNTEAFF. For the CDR3, the DNA is TGTGCCAGCAGTCCGGGACAGGGTCGTTTTTTGCTCATGAACACTGAAGCTTTCTTT.

The V and J genes are TRBV14 and TRBJ1-2, with 9 bases identical to TRBD1. Germline assignment: CDR1 SGHDN and CDR2 FVKESK. With V trimmed by 0 bases and J by 0 bases, 14 bases remained unmatched. CDR3 size: 20 residues. The CDR3, as DNA: TGTGCCAGCAGCCAAGAGGGGGTCGATGACCGGGACAGGGCTAACTATGGCTACACCTTC. Its translation is CASSQEGVDDRDRANYGYTF. Supplemented by reference TRBV14 and TRBJ1-2, the full variable domain reads EAGVTQFPSHSVIEKGQTVTLRCDPISGHDNLYWYRRVMGKEIKFLLHFVKESKQDESGMPNNRFLAERTGGTYSTLKVQPAELEDSGVYFCASSQEGVDDRDRANYGYTFGSGTRLTVV.

The CDR3 region has the DNA TGCGCCAGCAGCTTGGCCTTATCGGCGGGGGGGCCCACAGATACGCAGTATTTT. It translates to CASSLALSAGGPTDTQYF. This chain links TRBV5-1 with TRBJ2-3; 9 nucleotides line up with TRBD2. V lost 0 bases, J lost 2 bases, and 10 bases stayed unmatched. This CDR3 region has 18 residues. CDR1 SGHRS and CDR2 YFSETQ come from the germline V gene.

The V gene is TRBV7-4, the J gene TRBJ2-1; TRBD1 matches at 8 bases. Germline assignment: CDR1 SGHVT and CDR2 SQSDAQ. The CDR3 contains 15 residues. Trimming at V came to 7 bases and at J to 3 bases, leaving 8 bases not matched to a gene. CDR3 DNA: TGTGCCAGCAAGCCTCGGACAGGGAGCTACAATGAGCAGTTCTTC. The encoded protein is CASKPRTGSYNEQFF.

This rearrangement joins TRBV5-4 to TRBJ1-1, with D hard to call. From germline, CDR1 is SGHNT and CDR2 YYREEE (reference sequence). The CDR3 consists of 15 residues. V was trimmed by 2 bases and J by 2 bases, leaving 13 bases between them. CDR3 nucleotide sequence: TGTGCCAGCAGCTTCCGAGGCACCCTTAACACTGAAGCTTTCTTT. Amino acids: CASSFRGTLNTEAFF.

V and J are TRBV7-9 and TRBJ1-5; 7 bases are a match to TRBD1. The germline V gene has CDR1 SEHNR and CDR2 FQNEAQ (reference sequence). J was trimmed by 2 bases and V by 4 bases; bases with no gene match: 8. The CDR3 has 16 residues. CDR3 sequence: CASSSNRDSGNQPQHF. In nucleotides, the CDR3 is TGTGCCAGCAGCTCTAACCGGGACAGCGGCAATCAGCCCCAGCATTTT.

The CDR3 nucleotides are TGTGCCAGCAGTGAGCCGGACAGGCGGGTGGCCGGGGAGCTGTTTTTT. It yields the protein CASSEPDRRVAGELFF. The chain couples TRBV6-1 to TRBJ2-2; 7 positions match TRBD1. This CDR3 is 16 amino acids long. With V trimmed by 3 bases and J by 6 bases, 10 bases remained unmatched. Germline CDR1 reads MNHNS; CDR2 reads SASEGT.

The gene calls are TRBV27 and TRBJ2-5; D is uncertain. CDR1 is MNHEY, CDR2 SMNVEV, per germline (reference sequence). Trimming took 8 bases from V and 5 from J, leaving 6 bases between them. The CDR3 extends over 10 amino acids. The CDR3 protein is CASGQETQYF. CDR3 bases: TGTGCCAGCGGGCAGGAGACCCAGTACTTC.

The V call is TRBV5-6, the J call TRBJ1-2, with D unclear. The CDR3 is made up of 16 amino acids. V was clipped by 3 bases and J by 5 bases, with 20 bases between them. The germline V gene has CDR1 SGHDT and CDR2 YYEEEE. Written as DNA, the CDR3 is TGTGCCAGCAGCTCGGATCAGCCTGACGGGTGGTATGGCTACACCTTC. Translated: CASSSDQPDGWYGYTF.

The rearrangement joins TRBV2 to TRBJ2-6; 8 bases match TRBD1. V trimming: 3 bases; J trimming: 0 bases; junction bases outside the gene matches: 7. Germline assignment: CDR1 SNHLY and CDR2 FYNNEI. The CDR3 has 18 amino acids. In DNA, the CDR3 is TGTGCCAGCAGTGATTGGGGGACAGGAGGCTCTGGGGCCAACGTCCTGACTTTC. Residues: CASSDWGTGGSGANVLTF.

The V call is TRBV2, the J call TRBJ2-2; tentative D call: TRBD1 (6 bases). The CDR3 consists of 17 residues. Trimming removed 6 bases from V and 7 bases from J, with 24 bases in between. CDR1 SNHLY and CDR2 FYNNEI come from the germline V gene. The CDR3 DNA reads TGTGCCAGCAGCCACCTCTCAATCGGGACCAGGGGCGGGGAGCTGTTTTTT. This translates into CASSHLSIGTRGGELFF.

V is TRBV6-6 and J is TRBJ2-7, with D maybe TRBD1 (8 bases). Germline CDR1 reads MNHNY; CDR2 reads SVGAGI (reference sequence). The CDR3 length is 16 residues. V was clipped by 6 bases and J by 7 bases, with 25 bases between them. As DNA, the CDR3 is TGTGCCAGCAGCCGGAACGCAGGACAGGGACTACGAGAGCAGTACTTC. This encodes CASSRNAGQGLREQYF.

The genes are TRBV5-8 and TRBJ2-1; D might be TRBD2 (5 bases). V was clipped by 0 bases and J by 9 bases, with 13 bases between them. This CDR3 comprises 14 residues. Germline V lookup: CDR1 SGHTS, CDR2 YDEGEE. CDR3 in DNA: TGTGCCAGCAGCTTGGCCGAGCCCGCGGGTGAGCAGTTCTTC. This gives the protein CASSLAEPAGEQFF.

This sequence joins TRBV10-1 and TRBJ2-2; D uncertain. This CDR3 comprises 16 residues. Looked up from germline, CDR1 is WNHNN and CDR2 is SYGVQD (reference sequence). V gave up 0 bases and J gave up 2 bases, with 10 bases separating them. The CDR3 DNA follows: TGCGCCAGCAGTGAGTCGGAAGGAGTAAACACCGGGGAGCTGTTTTTT. Translation gives CASSESEGVNTGELFF.

The V call is TRBV27, the J call TRBJ1-6, with TRBD1 matching over 7 bases. Germline V gives CDR1 MNHEY, CDR2 SMNVEV (reference sequence). The V and J ends lost 6 bases and 7 bases, in that order; junction bases with no gene match: 6. The CDR3 has 14 amino acids. The CDR3 region has the DNA TGTGCCAGCAGACGAGGACAGGAGAATTCACCCCTCCACTTT. Amino acid sequence: CASRRGQENSPLHF.

The chain uses TRBV7-3 and TRBJ1-4; no clear D. V dropped 3 bases and J dropped 0 bases, with 20 bases sitting between them. The CDR3 sequence is 19 residues long. Germline V gives CDR1 SGHTA, CDR2 FQGTGA. CDR3 loop: CASSFATLEEAATNEKLFF. The CDR3 DNA sequence: TGTGCCAGCAGCTTTGCGACCCTGGAGGAAGCCGCAACTAATGAAAAACTGTTTTTT. Full variable domain (missing parts from reference TRBV7-3 and TRBJ1-4): GAGVSQTPSNKVTEKGKYVELRCDPISGHTALYWYRQSLGQGPEFLIYFQGTGAADDSGLPNDRFFAVRPEGSVSTLKIQRTERGDSAVYLCASSFATLEEAATNEKLFFGSGTQLSVL.